This T cell receptor beta chain is from a study of Tregs in tolerant kidney transplant recipients. The assay was immunoSEQ multiplex PCR, and TCRdb's table has in-frame clones only and misses some. The sample includes about 100,000 clones, 90% to 95% of them seen just once. The CDR3 covers 16 residues. Germline CDR1 LNHDA, CDR2 SQIVND (reference sequence). V lost 5 bases and J lost 0; bases outside the gene matches: 10. Whole-study results and caveats: Donor-specific Treg expansion exceeded global Treg expansion in tolerant patients, suggesting antigen drive. Tregs expanded with activated donor B cells seemed most donor-specific.

Related graft donors supplied nonmyeloablative bone marrow transplants, and mixed chimerism was transient. Comment on this clone: What it binds is not known.

The starting material was CD4+ T cells from blood (PBMCs), obtained 12 months after the transplant. This TCR was recovered from a human patient who received a combined kidney and bone marrow transplant. Some of the T cells may derive from the graft donor. The V and J genes are TRBV19 and TRBJ2-7; 7 bases are a match to TRBD1. The CDR3 reads CASSLRTGSSSYEQYF. The CDR3 bases are TGTGCCAGTAGTCTTCGGACAGGTTCGAGCTCCTACGAGCAGTACTTC.